This T cell receptor beta chain was obtained from a study of human T cells and chemical hapten exposure. The wider study: DPC at 2% was the sensitizing agent, placed on approximately 2 cm by approximately 2 cm of upper inner arm skin. Alopecia universalis, totalis or areata was present in patients who were mostly female.

The CDR3 is 15 amino acids. Unmatched junction bases numbered 8, after V lost 7 bases and J lost 5 bases. CDR1 MNHEY and CDR2 SVGAGI come from the germline V gene. In regard to this clonotype: Its specificity is not known.

Time point defined: patch test 2, 6 weeks after DPC sensitization. As for treatment: therapeutic diphenylcyclopropenone sensitization with weekly scalp DPC. Every donor had alopecia and was 18 to 70 years old; all were suitable for DPC. Study-level findings and limits: There were significantly more large CDR3 similarity clusters among expanded TCRs than among controls.

Via MiXCR, TCRdb re-called the RACE reads, giving one row per CDR3 protein. The top ten hold about 5.4% of the sample, which has around 360,000 distinct CDR3 sequences, about 6% seen once. The chain uses TRBV6-5 and TRBJ2-3, with TRBD2 matching 11 bases. The sample was whole blood, taken in connection with sensitization to the hapten diphenylcyclopropenone (DPC). This TCR derives from a woman between 18 and 29 years old with alopecia areata. Some clones in this sample may be carry-over from other donors' samples. This chain's CDR3 is CASNLAGGRRDTQYF. The DNA for the CDR3 is TGTGCCAGCAATCTAGCGGGGGGCCGGAGAGATACGCAGTATTTT.